This T cell receptor beta chain was identified during a study of Tregs in tolerant kidney transplant recipients. Unstimulated regulatory T cells (CD4+CD25+CD127-), CD4+CD25- non-regulatory cells, CD4 and CD8 cells were FACS-sorted from thawed PBMCs. Trimming left V 4 bases short and J 4 bases short, with 16 bases between. The CDR3 has 14 residues. Germline V CDR1 and CDR2: GTSNPN, SVGIG (reference sequence). Generated by immunoSEQ multiplex PCR, the TCRdb table keeps only in-frame clones and is missing some. The repertoire holds some 70,000 clones, 80% to 95% seen once, with 9.5% to 13% in the top ten. Notes on the study in general: Changing PCR primers prevented nucleotide comparison between some patients' samples. Biological reproducibility was not directly addressed in this study.

About this clone itself: Its antigen is currently unknown.

The input for sequencing was CD8+ T cells from blood, taken before the transplant. This rearrangement joins TRBV30 to TRBJ1-2; a weak D match, TRBD1 (5 bases). The sequence derives from a human donor who received a combined kidney and bone marrow transplant. CDR3 coding DNA: TGTGCCTGGACCCCCAAATATAGGGGCTATGGCTACACCTTC. This codes for CAWTPKYRGYGYTF.